This T cell receptor (beta chain) was found in a study of a mutant IDH1 vaccine in newly diagnosed glioma. Study context: Vaccine dosing followed radiotherapy by 4-6 weeks, or accompanied temozolomide cycles. Patients got radiotherapy, temozolomide, or both beforehand, and most got both.

CDR1 SGHRS and CDR2 YFSETQ come from the germline V gene. The length of the CDR3 is 14 residues. The V gene lost 0 bases and the J gene lost 4 bases, with 10 bases spanning the gap. Using immunoSEQ multiplex PCR, the repertoire was profiled, and TCRdb retains in-frame clones only, with some absent. The data show around 41,000 clones, with about 83% seen just once and 2% to 2.5% held by the top ten. Concerning this clone: What it binds is not known.

Specified time point: week 11, during vaccination. Every single dose of the vaccine, 300 ug of mutant IDH1 20-mer peptide, came with topical imiquimod. This receptor was identified in a man aged 35 to 55 with glioma. This specimen consisted of PBMCs, obtained from a glioma patient whose treatment included an IDH1 peptide vaccine. The rearrangement joins TRBV5-1 to TRBJ2-5; no reliable D call. The CDR3 sequence is CASSLEWERETQYF. In DNA, the CDR3 is TGCGCCAGCAGCTTGGAATGGGAACGAGAGACCCAGTACTTC.